The next 20 T cell receptor beta chains were all read from a single sample in a study of blood T cells in healthy people across ages. Primed by a sample-barcoded 5' primer and a J-beta primer mix, a second PCR proceeded for about 7 to 11 cycles. TCRdb fed the 5' RACE reads into MiXCR, producing one record per CDR3 protein. There are about 640,000 distinct CDR3 sequences in the sample; approximately 30% occur only once, and 15% to 18% lies in the top ten. Sequencing input: blood. Receptors originate from a woman aged 80 or over in good health.

This clonotype occurred many times. V usage is TRBV15 and J usage is TRBJ2-1; D is perhaps TRBD2 (5 bases). The V gene's germline CDR1 is LNHNV and CDR2 YYDKDF (reference sequence). This CDR3 contains 12 residues. Trimming cost V 1 base and J 10 bases, with 8 bases left between them. The CDR3 DNA reads TGTGCCACCAGCAGAGCACGCGGGGAGCAGTTCTTC. This encodes CATSRARGEQFF.

This clonotype was picked up many times. V usage is TRBV6-5 and J usage is TRBJ2-7; the D gene is possibly TRBD1 (6 bases). Trimming removed 6 bases from V and 1 base from J, with 16 bases in between. This CDR3 is built from 15 residues. The germline CDR1 and CDR2 sequences are MNHEY and SVGAGI. CDR3 in DNA: TGTGCCAGCAGCCAAGGGACATCCACTTCCTACGAGCAGTACTTC. Translating it yields CASSQGTSTSYEQYF.

V is TRBV27 and J is TRBJ2-4; D uncertain. The end of the DNA fits TRBJ2-7 better, so the J call may be wrong. The CDR3 is 13 amino acids. In germline, CDR1 is MNHEY, CDR2 SMNVEV (reference sequence). The CDR3: CASSSDLFGEQYF. The CDR3 nucleotides are TGTGCCAGCAGTTCGGACCTGTTTGGCGAGCAGTACTTC.

V gene TRBV20-1 combines with J gene TRBJ2-1; 7 positions agree with TRBD1. This CDR3 region has 16 residues. The V segment lost 2 bases and the J segment 5 bases; nucleotides outside the gene matches: 12. CDR1 is DFQATT, CDR2 SNEGSKA, per germline (reference sequence). The CDR3 protein is CSARFTTGSVNNEQFF. The CDR3 nucleotides read TGCAGTGCTAGATTTACGACAGGGTCCGTTAACAATGAGCAGTTCTTC.

This clonotype was seen at least ten times. The chain links TRBV4-3 to TRBJ2-1; weak D call: TRBD1 (6 bases). CDR1 and CDR2 from the germline V gene are LGHNA and YSLEER. This CDR3 has 17 amino acids. V gave up 0 bases and J gave up 5 bases, with 17 bases separating them. The CDR3: CASSQEVDQGLHNEQFF. Here the CDR3 DNA reads TGCGCCAGCAGCCAAGAAGTGGACCAGGGGCTTCACAATGAGCAGTTCTTC.

The chain links TRBV7-2 to TRBJ1-6; a possible D gene is TRBD1 (6 bases). The CDR3 runs to 15 residues. The germline gives CDR1 SGHTA, CDR2 FQGNSA. V lost 5 bases to trimming and J lost 4 bases, with 12 bases between them. The CDR3 DNA is TGTGCCAGCAGCGAAGGGACAATTTATAATTCACCCCTCCACTTT. It is translated as CASSEGTIYNSPLHF.

Remarks on this clonotype: One end of the junction is discordant with germline, which a read error may explain. The chain recombines TRBV6-6 with TRBJ2-4; D gene unclear. From germline, CDR1 is MNHNY and CDR2 SVGAGI (reference sequence). The CDR3 sequence is 14 residues long. The CDR3 is CASSVRAAKNIRYF. CDR3 DNA: TGTGCCAGCAGTGTCCGGGCAGCCAAAAACATTCGGTACTTC.

This clonotype has ten or more counts. V gene TRBV20-1 combines with J gene TRBJ2-7; possible D gene TRBD1, 6 bases. The V end was cut by 2 bases, the J end by 1 base, with 15 bases between. This CDR3 is built from 15 residues. CDR1 is DFQATT and CDR2 is SNEGSKA in the germline V gene (reference sequence). The CDR3, as DNA: TGCAGTGCTAGACCCGGACAGTCAATATCCTACGAGCAGTACTTC. It translates to CSARPGQSISYEQYF.

As to this clonotype: Given a much more abundant clone one base away, this may be a read error. CDR3: CASSLEVGGLGEQYF. CDR3 sequence (DNA): TGCGCCAGCAGCTTGGAGGTGGGGGGCCTGGGGGAGCAGTACTTC. The rearrangement links TRBV5-1 to TRBJ2-5; perhaps D is TRBD1 or TRBD2 (6 bases each). V dropped 0 bases and J dropped 11 bases, with 20 bases sitting between them. The CDR3 consists of 15 residues. CDR1 and CDR2 from the germline V gene are SGHRS and YFSETQ.

This clonotype appeared once. The chain joins TRBV20-1 to TRBJ2-1, with 9 bases fitting TRBD1. Trimming took 5 bases from V and 6 from J; bases not matched to a gene: 11. Germline CDR1 and CDR2: DFQATT and SNEGSKA (reference sequence). CDR3 length equals 15 residues. The CDR3 region has the DNA TGCAGTGCTTACCGGGACAGGGTAATGTCCAATGAGCAGTTCTTC. Translated, it gives CSAYRDRVMSNEQFF.

This clonotype was counted between two and nine times. A read error may explain this, as a much larger clone is one base away. The chain joins TRBV10-3 to TRBJ2-1; D call uncertain. Trimming took off 0 bases at V and 10 bases at J, with 7 bases between the two ends. Per germline, CDR1 ENHRY and CDR2 SYGVKD. This CDR3 is built from 12 residues. CDR3 sequence: CAISESEYEQFF. The CDR3 region has the DNA TGTGCCATCAGTGAGTCGGAATACGAGCAGTTCTTC.

As concerns this clonotype: At one of its ends the junction is not consistent with the germline gene, which may arise from a read error. V is TRBV12-3 or TRBV12-4 and J is TRBJ2-3; 9 bases align to TRBD1. The CDR3 runs to 16 residues. DNA of the CDR3: TGTGCCAGCAGTTTAGGACAGGGGGTGAGCACAGATATGCAGTATTTT. Protein product: CASSLGQGVSTDMQYF.

The CDR3 reads CATSRSGTGISYEQYF. The CDR3, as DNA: TGTGCCACCAGCAGATCCGGGACAGGGATTTCCTACGAGCAGTACTTC. The genes are TRBV15 and TRBJ2-7; 9 nucleotides line up with TRBD1. V shed 2 bases, J shed 1 base, and the junction held 6 bases outside the gene matches. The CDR3 contains 16 residues. Germline lookup yields CDR1 LNHNV and CDR2 YYDKDF (reference sequence). The variable domain in full, completed from reference TRBV15 and TRBJ2-7, reads DAMVIQNPRYQVTQFGKPVTLSCSQTLNHNVMYWYQQKSSQAPKLLFHYYDKDFNNEADTPDNFQSRRPNTSFCFLDIRSPGLGDTAMYLCATSRSGTGISYEQYFGPGTRLTVT.

With respect to this clonotype: A much larger clonotype is one base distant, so this may be a read error. The CDR3 sequence is CASSQEGASVSNEQFF. The CDR3 DNA is TGTGCCAGCAGCCAAGAGGGGGCTAGCGTTTCGAATGAGCAGTTCTTC. The chain combines TRBV4-2 with TRBJ2-1, with D perhaps TRBD1 or TRBD2 (6 bases each). The CDR3 consists of 16 residues. The V and J ends lost 0 bases and 7 bases respectively, with 16 bases between them. CDR1 LGHNA and CDR2 YNFKEQ come from the germline V gene.

There are many counts of this clonotype. This chain links TRBV20-1 with TRBJ1-5; possibly TRBD1 for D (5 bases). The CDR3 consists of 13 residues. Germline V gene lookup returns CDR1 DFQATT and CDR2 SNEGSKA (reference sequence). V lost 3 bases and J 3 bases, leaving 9 bases between the germline ends. CDR3 DNA: TGCAGTGCTAGGGACAACAACAATCAGCCCCAGCATTTT. Translated, it gives CSARDNNNQPQHF.

The table lists this clonotype with a few counts. A much larger clone lies a single base off, so this may be a read error. The chain employs TRBV20-1 and TRBJ2-3, with a possible D match to TRBD2 (6 bases). Germline CDR1 and CDR2: DFQATT and SNEGSKA (reference sequence). This CDR3 comprises 14 residues. The CDR3 DNA is TGCAGTGCTAGCACGGGAGAGGGCACAGATCCGCAGTATTTT. Protein sequence: CSASTGEGTDPQYF.

This clonotype was detected only a few times. A clone one base away is much larger, so this may be a read error. The genes are TRBV12-3 or TRBV12-4 and TRBJ2-1; weak D call: TRBD2 (6 bases). The J call may be wrong; the DNA end is better matched by TRBJ2-7. The CDR3 consists of 15 residues. The CDR3 DNA sequence: TGTGCCAGCAGCCAGGGACTCAGCTCCTACAATGAGCAGTACTTC. It is translated as CASSQGLSSYNEQYF.

This clonotype occurred many times. This chain connects TRBV7-3 to TRBJ2-3; 7 nucleotides match TRBD1. This CDR3 spans 15 amino acids. The germline V gene has CDR1 SGHTA and CDR2 FQGTGA. V lost 5 bases and J lost 4; bases outside the gene matches: 9. This CDR3 is CASSTLGGRADTQYF. Written as DNA, the CDR3 is TGTGCCAGCAGCACCCTAGGGGGCAGGGCAGATACGCAGTATTTT. Complete variable domain (other parts from reference TRBV7-3 and TRBJ2-3): GAGVSQTPSNKVTEKGKYVELRCDPISGHTALYWYRQSLGQGPEFLIYFQGTGAADDSGLPNDRFFAVRPEGSVSTLKIQRTERGDSAVYLCASSTLGGRADTQYFGPGTRLTVL.

The gene calls are TRBV9 and TRBJ1-1, with 7 bases aligning to TRBD1. Unmatched junction bases numbered 5, after V lost 0 bases and J lost 0 bases. The CDR3 runs to 16 residues. The germline V gene has CDR1 SGDLS and CDR2 YYNGEE. CDR3 in amino acids: CASSVVGGGMNTEAFF. The CDR3 region has the DNA TGTGCCAGCAGCGTAGTAGGGGGCGGGATGAACACTGAAGCTTTCTTT. The complete variable domain, with remaining parts taken from reference TRBV9 and TRBJ1-1, reads DSGVTQTPKHLITATGQRVTLRCSPRSGDLSVYWYQQSLDQGLQFLIQYYNGEERAKGNILERFSAQQFPDLHSELNLSSLELGDSALYFCASSVVGGGMNTEAFFGQGTRLTVV.

The sample holds a few counts of this clonotype. The chain couples TRBV25-1 to TRBJ1-5, with no clear D. The CDR3 spans 15 residues. Per the germline V gene, CDR1 is MGHDK and CDR2 is SYGVNS. The V gene lost 3 bases and the J gene lost 3 bases, with 12 bases spanning the gap. CDR3 nucleotide sequence: TGTGCCAGCAGTGACTCGCTATTTGACAATCAGCCCCAGCATTTT. Its protein product is CASSDSLFDNQPQHF.